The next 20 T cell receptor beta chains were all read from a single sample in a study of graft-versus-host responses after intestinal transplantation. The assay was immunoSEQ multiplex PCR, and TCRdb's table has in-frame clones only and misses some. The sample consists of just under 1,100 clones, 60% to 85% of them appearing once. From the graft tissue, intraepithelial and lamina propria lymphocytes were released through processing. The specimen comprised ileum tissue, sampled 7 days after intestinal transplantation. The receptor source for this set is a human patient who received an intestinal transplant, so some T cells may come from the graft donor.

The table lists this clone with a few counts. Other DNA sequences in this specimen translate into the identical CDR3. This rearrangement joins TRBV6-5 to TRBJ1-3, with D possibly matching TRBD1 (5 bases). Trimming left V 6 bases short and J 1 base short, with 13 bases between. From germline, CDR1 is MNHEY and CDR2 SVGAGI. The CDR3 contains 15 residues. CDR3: CASSPTGGSGNTIYF. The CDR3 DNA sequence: TGTGCCAGCAGCCCCACGGGGGGTTCTGGAAACACCATATATTTT.

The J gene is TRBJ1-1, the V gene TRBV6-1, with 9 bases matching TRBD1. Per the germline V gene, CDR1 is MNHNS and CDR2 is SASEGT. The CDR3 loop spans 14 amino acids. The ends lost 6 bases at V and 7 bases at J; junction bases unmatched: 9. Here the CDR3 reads CASRNPTGGSEAFF. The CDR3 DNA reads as TGTGCCAGCAGGAACCCGACAGGGGGGAGTGAAGCTTTCTTT.

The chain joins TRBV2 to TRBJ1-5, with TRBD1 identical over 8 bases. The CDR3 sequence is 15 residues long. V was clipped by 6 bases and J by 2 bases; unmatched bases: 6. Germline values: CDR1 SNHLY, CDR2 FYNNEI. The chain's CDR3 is CASRGTGGGNQPQHF. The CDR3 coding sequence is TGTGCCAGCAGAGGAACAGGGGGTGGCAATCAGCCCCAGCATTTT.

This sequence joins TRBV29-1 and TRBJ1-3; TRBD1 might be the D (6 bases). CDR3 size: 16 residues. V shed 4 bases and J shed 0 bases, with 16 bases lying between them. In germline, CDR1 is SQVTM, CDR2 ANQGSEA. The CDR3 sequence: CSVVPQGRNSGNTIYF. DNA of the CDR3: TGCAGCGTTGTCCCACAGGGCCGAAACTCTGGAAACACCATATATTTT.

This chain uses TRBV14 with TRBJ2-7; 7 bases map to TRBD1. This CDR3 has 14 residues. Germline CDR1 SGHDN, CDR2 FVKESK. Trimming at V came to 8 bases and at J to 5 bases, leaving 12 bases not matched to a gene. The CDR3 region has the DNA TGTGCCAGCCAAGACGACAGGGTCTTCGACGAGCAGTACTTC. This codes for CASQDDRVFDEQYF.

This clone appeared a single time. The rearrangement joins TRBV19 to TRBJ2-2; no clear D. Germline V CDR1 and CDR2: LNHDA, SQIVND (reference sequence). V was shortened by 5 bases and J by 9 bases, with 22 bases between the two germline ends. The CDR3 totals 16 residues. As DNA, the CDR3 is TGTGCCAGTAGTTCTTTATTTCTCCGAGGAGTGCGGGAGCTGTTTTTT. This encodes CASSSLFLRGVRELFF. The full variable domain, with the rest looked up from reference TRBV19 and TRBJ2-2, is DGGITQSPKYLFRKEGQNVTLSCEQNLNHDAMYWYRQDPGQGLRLIYYSQIVNDFQKGDIAEGYSVSREKKESFPLTVTSAQKNPTAFYLCASSSLFLRGVRELFFGEGSRLTVL.

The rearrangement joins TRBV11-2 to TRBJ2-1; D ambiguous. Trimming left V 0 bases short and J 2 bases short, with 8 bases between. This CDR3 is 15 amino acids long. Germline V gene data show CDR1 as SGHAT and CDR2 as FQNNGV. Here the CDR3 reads CASSLDPTPYNEQFF. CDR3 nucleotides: TGTGCCAGCAGCTTAGATCCAACCCCCTACAATGAGCAGTTCTTC.

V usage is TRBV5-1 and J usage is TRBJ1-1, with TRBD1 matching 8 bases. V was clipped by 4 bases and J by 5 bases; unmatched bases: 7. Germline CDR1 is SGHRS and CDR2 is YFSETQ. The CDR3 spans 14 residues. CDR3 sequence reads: CASSVTGVGTEAFF. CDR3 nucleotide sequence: TGCGCCAGCAGCGTGACAGGGGTCGGGACTGAAGCTTTCTTT.

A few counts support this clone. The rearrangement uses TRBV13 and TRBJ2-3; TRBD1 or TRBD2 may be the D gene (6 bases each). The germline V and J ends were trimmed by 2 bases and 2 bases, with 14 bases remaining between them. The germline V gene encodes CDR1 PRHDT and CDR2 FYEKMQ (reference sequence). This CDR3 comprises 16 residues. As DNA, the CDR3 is TGTGCCAGCAGCTTACTACAGGGAGGCCCCACAGATACGCAGTATTTT. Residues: CASSLLQGGPTDTQYF.

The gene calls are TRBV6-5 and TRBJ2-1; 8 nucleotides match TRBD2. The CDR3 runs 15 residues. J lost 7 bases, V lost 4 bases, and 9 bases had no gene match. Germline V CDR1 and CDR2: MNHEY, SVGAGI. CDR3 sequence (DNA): TGTGCCAGCAGTTTCGCGGGGGGCCCTTTGAATGAGCAGTTCTTC. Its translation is CASSFAGGPLNEQFF.

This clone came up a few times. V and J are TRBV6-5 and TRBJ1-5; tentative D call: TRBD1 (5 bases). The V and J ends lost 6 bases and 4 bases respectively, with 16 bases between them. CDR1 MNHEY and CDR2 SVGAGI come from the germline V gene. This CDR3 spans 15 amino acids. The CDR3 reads CASSLWGDGNQPQHF. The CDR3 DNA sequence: TGTGCCAGCAGCCTTTGGGGGGACGGAAATCAGCCCCAGCATTTT.

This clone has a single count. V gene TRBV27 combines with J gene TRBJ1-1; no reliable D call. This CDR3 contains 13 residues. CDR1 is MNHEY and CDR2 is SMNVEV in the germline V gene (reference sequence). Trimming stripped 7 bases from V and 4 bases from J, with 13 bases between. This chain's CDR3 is CASIIGWGTEAFF. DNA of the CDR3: TGTGCCAGCATTATCGGGTGGGGCACTGAAGCTTTCTTT.

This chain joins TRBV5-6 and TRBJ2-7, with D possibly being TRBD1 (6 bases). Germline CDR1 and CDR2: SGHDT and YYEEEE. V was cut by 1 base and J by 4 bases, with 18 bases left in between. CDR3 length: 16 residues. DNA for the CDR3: TGTGCCAGCAGCTTGCCCCCAGGGGACGTTTCATACGAGCAGTACTTC. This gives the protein CASSLPPGDVSYEQYF.

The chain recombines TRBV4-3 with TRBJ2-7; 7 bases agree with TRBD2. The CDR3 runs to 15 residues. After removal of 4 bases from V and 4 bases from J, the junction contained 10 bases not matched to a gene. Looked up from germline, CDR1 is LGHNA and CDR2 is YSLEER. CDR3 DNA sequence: TGCGCCAGCAGCCCTTCGGGGAGGGCTAATTACGAGCAGTACTTC. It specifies CASSPSGRANYEQYF.

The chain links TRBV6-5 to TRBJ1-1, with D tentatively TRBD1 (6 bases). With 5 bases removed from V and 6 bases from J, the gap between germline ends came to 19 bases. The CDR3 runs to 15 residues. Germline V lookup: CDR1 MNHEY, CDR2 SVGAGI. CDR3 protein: CASSAQGGPVAEAFF. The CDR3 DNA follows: TGTGCCAGCAGTGCCCAAGGGGGGCCTGTAGCTGAAGCTTTCTTT.

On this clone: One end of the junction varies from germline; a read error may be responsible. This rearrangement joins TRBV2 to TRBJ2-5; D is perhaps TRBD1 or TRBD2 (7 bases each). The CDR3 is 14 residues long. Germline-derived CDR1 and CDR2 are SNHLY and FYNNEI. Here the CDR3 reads CARRGGWGQETQYF. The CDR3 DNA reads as TGTGCCCGCAGGGGGGGGTGGGGCCAAGAGACCCAGTACTTC.

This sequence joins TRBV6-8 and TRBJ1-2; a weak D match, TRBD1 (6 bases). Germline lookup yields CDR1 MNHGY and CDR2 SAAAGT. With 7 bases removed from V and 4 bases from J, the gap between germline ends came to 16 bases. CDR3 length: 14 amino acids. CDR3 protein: CASNPPGELYGYTF. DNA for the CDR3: TGTGCCAGCAATCCTCCAGGGGAACTCTATGGCTACACCTTC.

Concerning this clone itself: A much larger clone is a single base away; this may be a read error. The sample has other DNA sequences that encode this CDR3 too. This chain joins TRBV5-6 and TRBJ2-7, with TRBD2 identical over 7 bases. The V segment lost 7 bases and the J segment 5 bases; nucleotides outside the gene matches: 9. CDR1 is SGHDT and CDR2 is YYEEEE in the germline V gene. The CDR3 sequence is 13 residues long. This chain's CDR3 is CASGGGPGNEQYF. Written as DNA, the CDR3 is TGTGCCAGCGGGGGAGGGCCCGGCAACGAGCAGTACTTC.

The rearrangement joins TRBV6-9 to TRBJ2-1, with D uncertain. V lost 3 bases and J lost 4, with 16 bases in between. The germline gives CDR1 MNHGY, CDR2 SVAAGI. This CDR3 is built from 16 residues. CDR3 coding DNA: TGTGCCAGCAGTTACACCGGCGGAATAATTTACAATGAGCAGTTCTTC. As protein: CASSYTGGIIYNEQFF.

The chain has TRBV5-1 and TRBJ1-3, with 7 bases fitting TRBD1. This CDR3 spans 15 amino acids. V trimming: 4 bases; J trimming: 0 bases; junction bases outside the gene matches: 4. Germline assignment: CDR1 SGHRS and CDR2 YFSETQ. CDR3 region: CASSLWDSSGNTIYF. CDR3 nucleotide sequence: TGCGCCAGCAGCCTATGGGACAGCTCTGGAAACACCATATATTTT. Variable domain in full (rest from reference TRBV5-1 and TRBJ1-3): KAGVTQTPRYLIKTRGQQVTLSCSPISGHRSVSWYQQTPGQGLQFLFEYFSETQRNKGNFPGRFSGRQFSNSRSEMNVSTLELGDSALYLCASSLWDSSGNTIYFGEGSWLTVV.